Here is one TCR beta chain with its context. The antigen it recognizes is unknown. No base quality information exists; no much larger clone differs at one position. This entry is derived from a study of blood T cell repertoires in COVID-19 (TCRdb year 2020). The study in broad terms: Samples from collaborators originated in the United States, Italy and Spain and spanned both the acute and convalescent phases of COVID-19. The material from the prospective study consisted of cDNA or gDNA derived from T cells, B-cell-depleted T cells, or PBMCs. Deeply sampled blood TCRbeta repertoires from subjects exposed to, actively infected with, or recovered from COVID-19 were included in the dataset. The repertoires were made available in a free public database intended to serve as a resource for research on the immune response to SARS-CoV-2. The samples were drawn from the first 160 participants of the ongoing ImmuneRACE study and from some 1,300 subjects provided by 6 global collaborators. A de-identified subject ID, COVID-19 status, age in years and sex were almost always included in the sample metadata. Where HLA class I and class II types were available, the types were taken from metadata supplied by the sample provider, not from assay-based typing. Broad study findings and their caveats: Clinical and demographic metadata were provided uncurated, with the amount varying by source and participant.

The collaborating institutions used their own protocols to collect whole blood in K2EDTA tubes. For TCRbeta analysis, collaborators shipped samples as frozen whole blood, isolated PBMCs, or DNA extracted from either of those sample types. The immunoSEQ Assay, a bias-controlled multiplex PCR, was used to amplify TCRbeta CDR3 regions from genomic DNA. As for the original processing: The number of nucleated cells in each sample was estimated by amplification of reference gene primers within the assay. Sequence reads were collapsed and filtered to measure the absolute abundance of every unique TCRbeta CDR3 rearrangement. For each sample, productive Simpson clonality was calculated as the square root of Simpson's diversity index across productive rearrangements. Imported from immuneACCESS, the table was reduced by TCRdb to in-frame sequences with V and J called. These copies leave out some clones; in studies compared against another copy, an unresolved V gene accounts for under half, and the cause of the remainder is not known. That table furnishes V, J and clone size, whereas the DNA furnished D and trimming. In all, the sample holds around 120,000 clones, and around 80% of those were seen once. Over 6% of the sample belongs to the ten largest clones.

Relative to germline, V is missing 4 bases and J is missing 7 bases, with 4 bases of the junction outside any gene match. From the cysteine through the phenylalanine, the CDR3 covers 13 amino acids. The CDR3 DNA has 39 bases and is translated from base 1. The germline V gene gives CDR1 as SGHAT and CDR2 as FQNNGV. This clonotype originated in a man in his 70s with active or convalescent COVID-19. Recombination connected TRBV11-2 to TRBJ1-2; TRBD1 fits 9 bases in the junction. Input material: peripheral blood. The DNA sequence is given as TGTGCCAGCAGCTGGGGACAGGGCGGTGGCTACACCTTC. Its translation is CASSWGQGGGYTF.